This passage covers 4 T cell receptor beta chains from one sample sequenced in a study of CD8 T cells in ankylosing spondylitis. These TCRs are of unknown antigen specificity. TCRdb ran MiXCR on the 5' RACE reads and lists one entry per CDR3 protein. The sample shows hundreds of thousands of distinct CDR3 sequences, roughly 13% of them seen only once. Study-level findings and limits: Fewer than 10 highly homologous variants made up a TCR beta motif that seemed to typify ankylosing spondylitis blood.

Sequencing used blood, either unsorted or a sorted T cell fraction (not recorded which). The receptors here all came from a male donor with ankylosing spondylitis.

There are a few counts of this clonotype. The V gene is TRBV13, the J gene TRBJ2-2; D may match TRBD1 or TRBD2 (5 bases each). Between the trimmed V and J ends, which lost 3 bases and 4 bases, there was a span of 12 bases. Germline V gene lookup returns CDR1 PRHDT and CDR2 FYEKMQ (reference sequence). The CDR3 is 15 amino acids. CDR3 in DNA: TGTGCCAGCAGCTTGGGGCAGGCGGGCACCGGGGAGCTGTTTTTT. Translating it yields CASSLGQAGTGELFF.

This clonotype has more than one count but fewer than ten. DNA for the CDR3: TGTGCCAGCAGCTTGGGACTAGCGGGTCCCCCCATCCAAGAGACCCAGTACTTC. This encodes CASSLGLAGPPIQETQYF. V gene TRBV5-5 combines with J gene TRBJ2-5, with 10 positions matching TRBD2. The junction had 9 bases not matched to a gene; V was cut back by 0 bases and J by 1 base. Germline assignment: CDR1 SGHKS and CDR2 YYEKEE (reference sequence). The CDR3 sequence is 18 residues long.

The genes are TRBV24-1 and TRBJ2-5, with TRBD2 matching over 10 bases. The germline V gene encodes CDR1 KGHDR and CDR2 SFDVKD. The CDR3 covers 17 residues. Trimming removed 3 bases from V and 5 bases from J; junction bases left unmatched: 11. In nucleotides, the CDR3 is TGTGCCACCAGTGATCTCACCGCAGCGGGAGGGTGGGAGACCCAGTACTTC. Encoded protein: CATSDLTAAGGWETQYF.

The sample holds many counts of this clonotype. The V and J genes are TRBV5-1 and TRBJ2-7, with D possibly being TRBD2 (5 bases). Per the germline V gene, CDR1 is SGHRS and CDR2 is YFSETQ. Trimming pared 1 base from V and 1 base from J, leaving 9 bases between. The CDR3 has 14 residues. Here the CDR3 reads CASSLFERSYEQYF. The DNA for the CDR3 is TGCGCCAGCAGCTTGTTTGAGCGGTCCTACGAGCAGTACTTC.